The 15 T cell receptor beta chains below all came from one sample that was sequenced in a study of T cells in Graves' hyperthyroidism and ophthalmopathy. Researchers amplified the TCR beta CDR3 regions from RNA transcripts. The primer set for the first-round RT-PCR of the TCR CDR3 was HTBI. In TCRdb, the multiplex PCR reads were re-called with MiXCR into one record per CDR3 protein. The sample lists about 350,000 distinct CDR3 sequences, about a sixth occurring once. The sample consisted of blood. The receptors shown here come from a woman in her 30s with Graves' hyperthyroidism that later progressed to Graves' ophthalmopathy.

J is TRBJ1-5 and V is TRBV28; 8 bases map to TRBD1. The V segment lost 3 bases and the J segment 6 bases; nucleotides outside the gene matches: 7. There are 15 residues in the CDR3. In germline, CDR1 is MDHEN, CDR2 SYDVKM. DNA of the CDR3: TGTGCCAGCAGTTTCGGACAGGGTCGGAGTCAGCCCCAGCATTTT. It translates to CASSFGQGRSQPQHF.

There are many counts of this clonotype. This sequence joins TRBV27 and TRBJ2-5; a possible D gene is TRBD2 (6 bases). Trimming removed 4 bases from V and 5 bases from J, with 14 bases in between. This CDR3 is built from 14 residues. Per germline, CDR1 MNHEY and CDR2 SMNVEV (reference sequence). This chain's CDR3 is CASSSLEGGETQYF. Here the CDR3 DNA reads TGTGCCAGCAGTTCGTTGGAGGGCGGGGAGACCCAGTACTTC.

The sample holds a few counts of this clonotype. The rearrangement joins TRBV27 to TRBJ2-7; weak D call: TRBD1 (5 bases). CDR1 and CDR2 (germline): MNHEY, SMNVEV (reference sequence). CDR3 length: 14 residues. V lost 5 bases to trimming and J lost 5 bases, with 16 bases between them. The CDR3 nucleotides read TGTGCCAGCAGTCCAGGGTCGTACCCGAACGAGCAGTACTTC. It codes for CASSPGSYPNEQYF.

Only a few counts were recorded for this clonotype. The chain recombines TRBV27 with TRBJ2-1; the D gene could be TRBD1 or TRBD2 (5 bases each). This CDR3 is built from 15 residues. V was clipped by 4 bases and J by 2 bases, with 12 bases between them. Germline CDR1 MNHEY, CDR2 SMNVEV (reference sequence). The CDR3 protein is CASSSTGPPYNEQFF. CDR3 DNA: TGTGCCAGCAGTTCCACGGGACCACCCTACAATGAGCAGTTCTTC.

This clonotype was counted ten times or more. CDR3 DNA sequence: TGTGCCAGCAGCCCCACCCTAACGGGACAGCGGGAAGAGACCCAGTACTTC. The encoded protein is CASSPTLTGQREETQYF. The chain has TRBV28 and TRBJ2-5; D may be TRBD1 (7 bases). There are 17 residues in the CDR3. From germline, CDR1 is MDHEN and CDR2 SYDVKM. The germline V and J ends were trimmed by 6 bases and 3 bases, with 23 bases remaining between them.

This clonotype was observed a few times. The chain carries TRBV27 and TRBJ2-7; D gene uncertain. The CDR3 is made up of 12 amino acids. V was trimmed by 7 bases and J by 2 bases, leaving 9 bases between them. CDR1 and CDR2 (germline): MNHEY, SMNVEV (reference sequence). DNA for the CDR3: TGTGCCAGCATTTTTGGGACCTACGAGCAGTACTTC. Amino acids: CASIFGTYEQYF.

V and J are TRBV30 and TRBJ2-3, with 13 bases identical to TRBD2. Looked up from germline, CDR1 is GTSNPN and CDR2 is SVGIG (reference sequence). The CDR3 contains 15 residues. Trimming cost V 2 bases and J 6 bases; bases outside gene matches: 5. CDR3 region: CAWSPGLAGWDTQYF. As DNA, the CDR3 is TGTGCCTGGAGTCCGGGACTAGCGGGGTGGGATACGCAGTATTTT.

This clonotype was detected a few times. This chain connects TRBV5-1 to TRBJ2-3, with a weak D call TRBD1 (5 bases). The CDR3 runs to 15 residues. V lost 4 bases and J lost 5, with 17 bases in between. Germline V gene sequence: CDR1 SGHRS, CDR2 YFSETQ. CDR3 region: CASSPGAGRRDTQYF. The CDR3 nucleotides read TGCGCCAGCAGCCCTGGGGCAGGGCGTAGAGATACGCAGTATTTT.

The CDR3 sequence: CASSYMAGGTYEQYF. DNA of the CDR3: TGTGCCAGCAGTTACATGGCAGGGGGAACCTACGAGCAGTACTTC. The chain uses TRBV6-5 and TRBJ2-7, with TRBD1 matching 7 bases. This CDR3 is built from 15 residues. Germline CDR1 is MNHEY and CDR2 is SVGAGI. V lost 2 bases to trimming and J lost 2 bases; unmatched junction nucleotides: 6.

This clonotype came up many times. V gene TRBV6-2 or TRBV6-3 combines with J gene TRBJ1-6; D is perhaps TRBD1 (5 bases). The CDR3 is 14 residues long. V was shortened by 7 bases and J by 15 bases, with 22 bases between the two germline ends. Germline V gene lookup returns CDR1 MNHEY and CDR2 SVGEGT. Here the CDR3 reads CASNLRDGERFLHF. CDR3 bases: TGTGCCAGCAACCTCCGGGACGGGGAACGATTCCTCCACTTT.

This clonotype was picked up many times. This chain links TRBV15 with TRBJ2-7; D may be TRBD1 (5 bases). The CDR3 runs to 15 residues. The germline CDR1 and CDR2 sequences are LNHNV and YYDKDF (reference sequence). The V and J ends lost 0 bases and 2 bases respectively, with 11 bases between them. This chain's CDR3 is CATSRDWGGPYEQYF. DNA of the CDR3: TGTGCCACCAGCAGAGATTGGGGCGGTCCCTACGAGCAGTACTTC.

This clonotype was observed at least ten times. The chain is built from TRBV2 and TRBJ2-7; 9 bases align to TRBD1. J was trimmed by 4 bases and V by 4 bases; bases with no gene match: 5. Germline values: CDR1 SNHLY, CDR2 FYNNEI. CDR3 length equals 14 residues. In DNA form, the CDR3 reads TGTGCCAGCAGTGGAGACAGGGGGTCTTACGAGCAGTACTTC. Its protein product is CASSGDRGSYEQYF. Using reference TRBV2 and TRBJ2-7 for the parts outside the CDR3, the full variable domain is EPEVTQTPSHQVTQMGQEVILRCVPISNHLYFYWYRQILGQKVEFLVSFYNNEISEKSEIFDDQFSVERPDGSNFTLKIRSTKLEDSAMYFCASSGDRGSYEQYFGPGTRLTVT.

This clonotype has just a few counts. The rearrangement links TRBV9 to TRBJ2-3, with 7 bases matching TRBD2. Looked up from germline, CDR1 is SGDLS and CDR2 is YYNGEE. V lost 0 bases and J lost 4; bases outside the gene matches: 8. The CDR3 runs to 16 residues. This chain's CDR3 is CASSVVAGVGADTQYF. CDR3 nucleotide sequence: TGTGCCAGCAGCGTAGTTGCGGGAGTTGGCGCAGATACGCAGTATTTT.

This clonotype was counted only a few times. The chain uses TRBV6-1 and TRBJ2-5, with D maybe TRBD2 (7 bases). CDR3 size: 14 residues. Trimming removed 2 bases from V and 5 bases from J, with 12 bases in between. CDR1 MNHNS and CDR2 SASEGT come from the germline V gene. DNA of the CDR3: TGTGCCAGCAGTGAATCCGGGGGGCGGGAGACCCAGTACTTC. This encodes CASSESGGRETQYF.

This clonotype was detected many times. The genes are TRBV5-1 and TRBJ2-1; the D call may be TRBD1 or TRBD2 (5 bases each). In germline, CDR1 is SGHRS, CDR2 YFSETQ. The CDR3 loop spans 16 amino acids. Trimming shortened V by 5 bases and J by 3 bases, and 18 bases separated the two germline ends. CDR3 loop: CASRQSGTWGYNEQFF. CDR3 bases: TGCGCCAGCAGGCAATCCGGGACGTGGGGCTACAATGAGCAGTTCTTC.